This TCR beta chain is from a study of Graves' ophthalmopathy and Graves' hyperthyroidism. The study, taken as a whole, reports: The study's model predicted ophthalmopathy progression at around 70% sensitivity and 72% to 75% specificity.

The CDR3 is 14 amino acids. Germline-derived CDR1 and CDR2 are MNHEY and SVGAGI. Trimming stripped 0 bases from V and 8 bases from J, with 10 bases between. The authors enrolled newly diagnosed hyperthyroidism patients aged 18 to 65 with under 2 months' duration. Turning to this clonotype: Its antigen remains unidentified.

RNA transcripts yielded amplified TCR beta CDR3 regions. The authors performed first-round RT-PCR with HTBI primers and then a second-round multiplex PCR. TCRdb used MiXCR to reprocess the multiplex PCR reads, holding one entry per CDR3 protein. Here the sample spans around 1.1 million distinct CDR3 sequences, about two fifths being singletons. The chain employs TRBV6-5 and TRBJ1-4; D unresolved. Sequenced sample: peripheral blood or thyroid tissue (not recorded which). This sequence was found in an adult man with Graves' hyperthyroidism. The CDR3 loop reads CASSYSSSREKLFF. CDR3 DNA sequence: TGTGCCAGCAGTTACTCGTCAAGTAGGGAAAAACTGTTTTTT.